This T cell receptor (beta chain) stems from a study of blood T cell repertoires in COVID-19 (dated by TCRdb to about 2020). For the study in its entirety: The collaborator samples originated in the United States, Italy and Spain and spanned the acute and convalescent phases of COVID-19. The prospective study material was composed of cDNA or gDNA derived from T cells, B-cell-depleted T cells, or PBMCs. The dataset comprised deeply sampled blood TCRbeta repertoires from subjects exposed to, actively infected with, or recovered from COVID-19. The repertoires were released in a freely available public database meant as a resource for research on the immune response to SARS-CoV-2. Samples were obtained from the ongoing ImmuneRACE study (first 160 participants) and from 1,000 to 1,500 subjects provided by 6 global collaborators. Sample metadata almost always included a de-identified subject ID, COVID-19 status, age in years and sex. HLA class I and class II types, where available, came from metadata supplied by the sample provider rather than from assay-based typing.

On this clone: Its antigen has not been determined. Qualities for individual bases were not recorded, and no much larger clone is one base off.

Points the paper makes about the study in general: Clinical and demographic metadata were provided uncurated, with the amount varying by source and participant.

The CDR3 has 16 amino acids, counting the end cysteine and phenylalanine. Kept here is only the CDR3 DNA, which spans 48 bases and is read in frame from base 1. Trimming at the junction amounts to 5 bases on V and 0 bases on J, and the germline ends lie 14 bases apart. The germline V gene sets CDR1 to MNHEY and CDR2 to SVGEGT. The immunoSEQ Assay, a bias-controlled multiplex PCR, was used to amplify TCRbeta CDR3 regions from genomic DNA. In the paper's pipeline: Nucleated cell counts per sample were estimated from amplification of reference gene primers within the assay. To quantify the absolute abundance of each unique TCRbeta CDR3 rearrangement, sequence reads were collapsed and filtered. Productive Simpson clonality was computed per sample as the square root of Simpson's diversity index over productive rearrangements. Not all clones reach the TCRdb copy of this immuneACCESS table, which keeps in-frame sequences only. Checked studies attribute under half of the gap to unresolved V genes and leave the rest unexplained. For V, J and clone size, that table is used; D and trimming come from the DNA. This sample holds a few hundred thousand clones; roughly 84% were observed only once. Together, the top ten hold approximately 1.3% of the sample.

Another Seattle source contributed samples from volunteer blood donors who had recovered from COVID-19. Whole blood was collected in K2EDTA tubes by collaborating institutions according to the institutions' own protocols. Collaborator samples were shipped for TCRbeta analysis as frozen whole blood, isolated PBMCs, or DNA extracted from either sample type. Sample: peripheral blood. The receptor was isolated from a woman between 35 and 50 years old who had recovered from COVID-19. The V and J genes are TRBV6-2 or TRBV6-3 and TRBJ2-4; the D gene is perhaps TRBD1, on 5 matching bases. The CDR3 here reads CASSARTLLAKNIQYF. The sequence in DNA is TGTGCCAGCAGTGCCCGGACATTACTAGCCAAAAACATTCAGTACTTC.